The clone carrying this TCR beta chain has just one count. Its target is not known. This sample is drawn from a study of Tregs in tolerant kidney transplant recipients. Study findings and constraints: The small number of patients limits these findings pending further validation. The most relevant donor-specific Treg TCRbeta repertoire apparently came from expansion with activated donor B cells. No direct test of biological reproducibility was done here.

Unstimulated regulatory T cells (CD4+CD25+CD127-), CD4+CD25- non-regulatory cells, CD4 and CD8 cells were FACS-sorted from thawed PBMCs. The V end was cut by 4 bases, the J end by 8 bases, with 12 bases between. This CDR3 has 14 amino acids. The V gene's germline CDR1 is MNHEY and CDR2 SVGAGI. The method was immunoSEQ multiplex PCR; TCRdb's version includes in-frame clones alone and lacks a portion of them. The sample lists some 55,000 clones; around 83% were seen once. Material: CD4+ T cells from blood. This sequence was found in a human donor in good health. The rearrangement uses TRBV6-5 and TRBJ1-6; possible D gene TRBD1, 5 bases. The CDR3 nucleotides are TGTGCCAGCAGTTCTCTCCCGGGGGATTCACCCCTCCACTTT. It codes for CASSSLPGDSPLHF.